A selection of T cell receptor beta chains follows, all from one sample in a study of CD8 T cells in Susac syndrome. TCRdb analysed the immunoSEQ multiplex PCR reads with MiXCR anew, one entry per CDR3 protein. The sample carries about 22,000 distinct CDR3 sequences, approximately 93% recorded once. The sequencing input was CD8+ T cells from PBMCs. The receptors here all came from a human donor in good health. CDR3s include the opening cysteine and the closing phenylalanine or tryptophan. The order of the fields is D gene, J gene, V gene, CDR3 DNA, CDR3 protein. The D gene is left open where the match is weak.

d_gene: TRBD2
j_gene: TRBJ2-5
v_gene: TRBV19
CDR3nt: TGTGCCAGTAGTCCCAGGACTAGCCCGGAGACCCAGTACTTC
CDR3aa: CASSPRTSPETQYF

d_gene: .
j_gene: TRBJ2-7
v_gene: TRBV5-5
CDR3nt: TGTGCCAGCAGCTTCAGAGACAGGCTTCATACCTACGAGCAGTACTTC
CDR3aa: CASSFRDRLHTYEQYF

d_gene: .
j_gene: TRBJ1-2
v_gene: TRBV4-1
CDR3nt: TGCGCCAGCAGCCAAGCTCCCGGGGTCGGCTACACCTTC
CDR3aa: CASSQAPGVGYTF

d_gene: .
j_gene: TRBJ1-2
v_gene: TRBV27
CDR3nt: TGTGCCAGCAGTCTCAGGGGCGTCGGCTATGGCTACACCTTC
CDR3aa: CASSLRGVGYGYTF

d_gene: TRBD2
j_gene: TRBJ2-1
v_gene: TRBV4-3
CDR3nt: TGCGCCAGCAGCCAAGTAGCGGGGGAACCCTACAATGAGCAGTTCTTC
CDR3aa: CASSQVAGEPYNEQFF

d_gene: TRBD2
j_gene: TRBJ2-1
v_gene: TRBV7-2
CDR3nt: TGTGCCAGCAGCACTAGCGGGGGGCGGAGGGAGCAGTTCTTC
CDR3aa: CASSTSGGRREQFF

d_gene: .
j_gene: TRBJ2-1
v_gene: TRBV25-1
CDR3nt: TGTGCCAGCAGTGTCAGCAGAGAGCAGTTCTTC
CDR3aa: CASSVSREQFF

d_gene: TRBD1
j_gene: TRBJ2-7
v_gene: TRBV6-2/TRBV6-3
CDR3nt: TGTGCCAGCAGATACCGGGACAGGCCAAACCTAGACTACGAGCAGTACTTC
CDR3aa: CASRYRDRPNLDYEQYF

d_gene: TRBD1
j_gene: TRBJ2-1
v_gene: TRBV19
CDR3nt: TGTGCCAGTAGTGCGGACAGGAGGTCCGTAAACAATGAGCAGTTCTTC
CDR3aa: CASSADRRSVNNEQFF

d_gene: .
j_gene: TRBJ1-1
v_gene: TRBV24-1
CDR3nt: TGTGCCACCAGTGATTTCAGGGACACTGAAGCTTTCTTT
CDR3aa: CATSDFRDTEAFF

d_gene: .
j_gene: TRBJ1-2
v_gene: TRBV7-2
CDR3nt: TGTGCCAGCAGCCCGGCCGGGTGGATTGGCTACACCTTC
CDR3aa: CASSPAGWIGYTF

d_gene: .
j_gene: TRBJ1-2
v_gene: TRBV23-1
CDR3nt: TGCGCCAGCTTACCGCTCAGGGGCGACTATGGCTACACCTTC
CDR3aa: CASLPLRGDYGYTF

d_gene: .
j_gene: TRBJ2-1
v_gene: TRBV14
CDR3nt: TGTGCCAGCAGCGAACGGTGGGCACCTAATGAGCAGTTCTTC
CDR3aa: CASSERWAPNEQFF

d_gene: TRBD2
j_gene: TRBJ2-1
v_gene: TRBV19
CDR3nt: TGTGCCAGTAGTATAGATTATCCGAGCGGGGGCTACTACAATGAGCAGTTCTTC
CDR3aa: CASSIDYPSGGYYNEQFF